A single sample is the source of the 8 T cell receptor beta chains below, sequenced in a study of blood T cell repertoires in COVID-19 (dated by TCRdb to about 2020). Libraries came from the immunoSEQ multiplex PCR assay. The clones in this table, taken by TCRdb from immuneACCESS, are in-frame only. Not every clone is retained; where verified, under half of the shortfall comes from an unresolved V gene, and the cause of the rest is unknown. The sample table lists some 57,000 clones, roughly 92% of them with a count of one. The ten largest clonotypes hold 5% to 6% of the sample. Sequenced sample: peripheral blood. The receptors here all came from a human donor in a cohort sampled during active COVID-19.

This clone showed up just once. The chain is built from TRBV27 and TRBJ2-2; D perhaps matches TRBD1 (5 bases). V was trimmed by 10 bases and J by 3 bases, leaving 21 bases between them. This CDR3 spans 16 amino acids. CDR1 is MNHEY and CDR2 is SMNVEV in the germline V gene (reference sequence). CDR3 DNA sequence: TGTGCCACCTCACGGGCAGGACAATCCTACACCGGGGAGCTGTTTTTT. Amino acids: CATSRAGQSYTGELFF.

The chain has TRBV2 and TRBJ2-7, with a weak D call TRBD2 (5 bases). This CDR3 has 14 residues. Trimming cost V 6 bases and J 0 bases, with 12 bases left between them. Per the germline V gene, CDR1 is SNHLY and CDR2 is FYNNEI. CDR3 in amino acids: CASRVLVSSYEQYF. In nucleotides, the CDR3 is TGTGCCAGCAGGGTACTAGTAAGCTCCTACGAGCAGTACTTC.

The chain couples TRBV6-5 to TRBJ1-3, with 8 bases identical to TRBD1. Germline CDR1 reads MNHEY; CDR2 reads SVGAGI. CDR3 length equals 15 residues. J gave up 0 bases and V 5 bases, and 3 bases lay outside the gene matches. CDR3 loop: CASSQTGGSGNTIYF. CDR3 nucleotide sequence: TGTGCCAGCAGTCAAACAGGGGGCTCTGGAAACACCATATATTTT.

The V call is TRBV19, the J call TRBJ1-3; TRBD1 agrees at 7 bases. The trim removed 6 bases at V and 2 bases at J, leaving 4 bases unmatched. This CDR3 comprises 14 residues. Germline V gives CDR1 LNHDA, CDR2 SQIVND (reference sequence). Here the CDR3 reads CASSYDRAGNTIYF. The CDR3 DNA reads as TGTGCCAGTAGCTATGACAGGGCTGGAAACACCATATATTTT.

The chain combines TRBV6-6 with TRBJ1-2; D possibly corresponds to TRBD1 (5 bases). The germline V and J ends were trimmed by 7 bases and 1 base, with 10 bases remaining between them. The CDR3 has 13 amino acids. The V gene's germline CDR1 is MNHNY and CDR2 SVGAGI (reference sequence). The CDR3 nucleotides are TGTGCCAGCACCCGCCAGGGTAACTATGGCTACACCTTC. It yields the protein CASTRQGNYGYTF.

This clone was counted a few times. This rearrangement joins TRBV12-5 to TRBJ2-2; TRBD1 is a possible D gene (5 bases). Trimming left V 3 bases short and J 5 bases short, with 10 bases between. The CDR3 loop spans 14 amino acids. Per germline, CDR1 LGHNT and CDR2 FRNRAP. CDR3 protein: CASGLRAGTGELFF. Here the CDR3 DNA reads TGTGCTAGTGGTTTAAGGGCAGGGACCGGGGAGCTGTTTTTT.

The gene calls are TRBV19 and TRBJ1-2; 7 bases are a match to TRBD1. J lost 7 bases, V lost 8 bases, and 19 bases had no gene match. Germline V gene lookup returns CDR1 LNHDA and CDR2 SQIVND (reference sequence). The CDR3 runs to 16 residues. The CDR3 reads CASLGQNLGPFGGYTF. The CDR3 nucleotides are TGTGCCAGTCTGGGACAGAACCTTGGTCCCTTCGGTGGCTACACCTTC.

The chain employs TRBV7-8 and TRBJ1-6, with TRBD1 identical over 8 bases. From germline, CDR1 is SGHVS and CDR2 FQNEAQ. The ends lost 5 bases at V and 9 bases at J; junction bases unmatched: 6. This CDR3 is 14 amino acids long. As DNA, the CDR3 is TGTGCCAGCAGCCTTGGACAGGGCCTTTCACCCCTCCACTTT. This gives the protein CASSLGQGLSPLHF. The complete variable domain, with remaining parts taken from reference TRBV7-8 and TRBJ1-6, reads GAGVSQSPRYKVAKRGQDVALRCDPISGHVSLFWYQQALGQGPEFLTYFQNEAQLDKSGLPSDRFFAERPEGSVSTLKIQRTQQEDSAVYLCASSLGQGLSPLHFGNGTRLTVT.